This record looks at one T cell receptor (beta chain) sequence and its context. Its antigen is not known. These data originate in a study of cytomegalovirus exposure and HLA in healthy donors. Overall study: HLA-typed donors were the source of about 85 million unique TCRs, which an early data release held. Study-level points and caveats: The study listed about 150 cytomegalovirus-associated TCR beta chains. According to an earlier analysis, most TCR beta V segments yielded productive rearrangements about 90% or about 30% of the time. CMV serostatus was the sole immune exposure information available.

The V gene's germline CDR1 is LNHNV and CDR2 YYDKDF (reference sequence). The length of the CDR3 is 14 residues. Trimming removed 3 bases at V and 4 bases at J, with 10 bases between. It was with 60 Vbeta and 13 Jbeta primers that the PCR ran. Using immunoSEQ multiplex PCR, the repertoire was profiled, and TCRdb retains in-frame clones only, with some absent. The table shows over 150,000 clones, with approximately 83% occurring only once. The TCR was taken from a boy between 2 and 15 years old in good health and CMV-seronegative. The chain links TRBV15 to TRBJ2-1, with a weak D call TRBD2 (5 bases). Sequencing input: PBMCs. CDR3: CATSRRSGYNEQFF. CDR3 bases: TGTGCCACCAGCAGGAGAAGCGGTTACAATGAGCAGTTCTTC.